This T cell receptor (beta chain) was captured by sequencing in a study of metastatic and nonmetastatic thyroid tumors. Study in general: A comparison of repertoires was made across blood and tumor or nodule tissue from malignant and benign thyroid patients.

No treatment had been given to any patient before thyroid surgery. The study's findings and limits: As reported, TCR beta diversity in blood and tumor was significantly higher in malignant thyroid tumors than in benign nodules.

This CDR3 has 15 amino acids. The V gene's germline CDR1 is SEHNR and CDR2 FQNEAQ (reference sequence). Trimming shortened V by 2 bases and J by 3 bases, and 11 bases separated the two germline ends. This clone has a count of ten or more. The antigen is not known. Authors' methods: A papillary thyroid cancer distant-metastasis classifier was built from CDR3 differences across clinicopathological groups. TCRdb reanalyzed the PCR reads with MiXCR. Here the V and J calls rest on TCRdb's processing, not on the authors' analysis. The sample lists some 20,000 clones, 10% to 11% occurring once. The origin of this receptor is a female donor with papillary thyroid cancer or a benign thyroid nodule (not recorded which). Some clones in this sample may be carry-over from other donors' samples. What was sequenced was blood. The V call is TRBV7-9, the J call TRBJ2-1, with TRBD1 as a possible D gene (5 bases). In nucleotides, the CDR3 is TGTGCCAGCAGCTTATACAGGCGGAGCTACAATGAGCAGTTCTTC. Protein product: CASSLYRRSYNEQFF.